This T cell receptor beta chain was found in a study of technical replicates of blood from a handful of donors (dated by TCRdb to about 2017). As to this clone: The target of this receptor is not known. Base qualities are not provided; no much larger clone lies one nucleotide away.

Receptors were amplified or captured by the immunoSEQ multiplex PCR assay. Not all clones reach the TCRdb copy of this immuneACCESS table, which keeps in-frame sequences only. Checked studies attribute under half of the gap to unresolved V genes and leave the rest unexplained. The sample table holds fewer than 100,000 clones, of which around 91% were seen once. The ten largest make up 0.41% of the sample. The germline V gene encodes CDR1 LGHNA and CDR2 YSLEER. V is pared back by 8 bases and J by 1 base, with 14 bases lying between the germline termini. Including the terminal cysteine and phenylalanine, the CDR3 comprises 14 residues. Only the CDR3 DNA stays, 42 bases, in frame from base 1.

This TCR derives from a human donor in good health. The receptor chain draws on TRBV4-3 and TRBJ1-1, with TRBD1 perhaps the D gene, on 5 matching bases. The sample comprised T cells isolated from PBMCs. Here is the DNA: TGCGCCAGCCAGAGGGGAGGAAGGAACACTGAAGCTTTCTTT. Its coded protein is CASQRGGRNTEAFF.